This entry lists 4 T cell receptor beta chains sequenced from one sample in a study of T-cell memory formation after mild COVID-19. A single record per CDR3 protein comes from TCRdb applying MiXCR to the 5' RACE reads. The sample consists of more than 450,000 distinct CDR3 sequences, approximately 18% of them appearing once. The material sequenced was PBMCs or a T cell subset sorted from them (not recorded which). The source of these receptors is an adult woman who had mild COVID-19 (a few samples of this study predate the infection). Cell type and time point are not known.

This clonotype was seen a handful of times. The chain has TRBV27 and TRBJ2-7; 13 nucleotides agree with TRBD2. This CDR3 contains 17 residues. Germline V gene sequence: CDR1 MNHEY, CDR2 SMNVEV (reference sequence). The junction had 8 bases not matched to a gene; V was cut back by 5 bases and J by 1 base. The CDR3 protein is CASSPLAGGPGSYEQYF. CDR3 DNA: TGTGCCAGCAGTCCACTAGCGGGAGGGCCGGGTTCCTACGAGCAGTACTTC.

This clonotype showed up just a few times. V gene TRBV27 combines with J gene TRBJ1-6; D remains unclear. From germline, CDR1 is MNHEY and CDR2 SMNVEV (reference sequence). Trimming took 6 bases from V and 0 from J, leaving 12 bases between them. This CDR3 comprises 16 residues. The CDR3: CASRPDGYSYNSPLHF. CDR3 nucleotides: TGTGCCAGCAGACCGGACGGCTACTCCTATAATTCACCCCTCCACTTT.

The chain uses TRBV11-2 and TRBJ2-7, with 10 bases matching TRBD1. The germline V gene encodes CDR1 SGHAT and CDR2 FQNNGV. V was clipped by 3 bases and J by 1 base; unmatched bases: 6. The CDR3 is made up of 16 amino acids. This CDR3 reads CASSLKGQGKSYEQYF. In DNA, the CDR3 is TGTGCCAGCAGCTTGAAGGGACAGGGGAAGTCCTACGAGCAGTACTTC.

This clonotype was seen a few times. For the CDR3, the DNA is TGTGCCCTTTCAACTCGGGGACAGGGAGCGGAGACCCAGTACTTC. Encoded protein: CALSTRGQGAETQYF. The chain employs TRBV15 and TRBJ2-5, with 9 bases lining up with TRBD1. V lost 11 bases to trimming and J lost 5 bases; unmatched junction nucleotides: 15. This CDR3 has 15 amino acids. Germline CDR1 LNHNV, CDR2 YYDKDF (reference sequence).